Presented here are 19 T cell receptor beta chains from one specimen sequenced in a study of blood T cell repertoires in COVID-19. Using immunoSEQ multiplex PCR, the repertoire was profiled, and TCRdb retains in-frame clones only, with some absent. The sample lists under 55,000 clones, around three quarters occurring once. Sequences were obtained from peripheral blood. The source is a man in his 70s with acute or convalescent COVID-19.

The chain joins TRBV30 to TRBJ2-3, with TRBD2 matching 8 bases. V was pared by 3 bases and J by 3 bases, with 2 bases of the junction left unmatched. Germline-derived CDR1 and CDR2 are GTSNPN and SVGIG (reference sequence). The CDR3 sequence is 13 residues long. The CDR3 nucleotides read TGTGCCTGGAGCGGACTAGCTACAGATACGCAGTATTTT. Amino acids: CAWSGLATDTQYF.

The V and J genes are TRBV7-6 and TRBJ1-5; D uncertain. The germline CDR1 and CDR2 sequences are SGHVS and FNYEAQ. This CDR3 has 16 residues. V was shortened by 1 base and J by 4 bases, with 14 bases between the two germline ends. CDR3 in amino acids: CASSLGASGENQPQHF. The CDR3 region has the DNA TGTGCCAGCAGCTTAGGAGCATCAGGCGAGAATCAGCCCCAGCATTTT.

The table lists this clone with a few counts. The chain joins TRBV7-6 to TRBJ2-3; the D gene is possibly TRBD1 (5 bases). Trimming pared 8 bases from V and 2 bases from J, leaving 17 bases between. This CDR3 region has 15 residues. Germline V gene lookup returns CDR1 SGHVS and CDR2 FNYEAQ. The CDR3 sequence is CASGMNPGNTDTQYF. The CDR3 nucleotides read TGTGCCAGCGGCATGAATCCAGGGAACACAGATACGCAGTATTTT.

The chain joins TRBV5-1 to TRBJ2-1; 7 bases are shared with TRBD1. The CDR3 sequence is 13 residues long. Germline lookup yields CDR1 SGHRS and CDR2 YFSETQ. Trimming cost V 5 bases and J 9 bases; bases outside gene matches: 8. CDR3 sequence (DNA): TGCGCCAGCAGACTGGAAGGGGGCCCTGAGCAGTTCTTC. It specifies CASRLEGGPEQFF.

A single count supports this clone. J is TRBJ2-1 and V is TRBV10-2, with 8 nucleotides matching TRBD2. J lost 6 bases, V lost 6 bases, and 10 bases had no gene match. Germline V gene lookup returns CDR1 WSHSY and CDR2 SAAADI. This CDR3 contains 15 residues. The CDR3 DNA sequence: TGCGCCAGCAGCCACGTAGCGGGAAGGGGCAATGAGCAGTTCTTC. This codes for CASSHVAGRGNEQFF.

The table lists this clone with a few counts. The chain couples TRBV28 to TRBJ2-7; 9 positions match TRBD2. The CDR3 is made up of 15 amino acids. The germline V gene encodes CDR1 MDHEN and CDR2 SYDVKM. After removal of 6 bases from V and 3 bases from J, the junction contained 9 bases not matched to a gene. The CDR3: CASRGLVTSGYEQYF. CDR3 in DNA: TGTGCCAGCAGAGGGTTGGTGACTAGCGGCTACGAGCAGTACTTC.

This clone was seen a few times. The rearrangement uses TRBV5-1 and TRBJ2-1; a weak D match, TRBD1 (5 bases). V dropped 4 bases and J dropped 0 bases, with 11 bases sitting between them. CDR3 length: 15 amino acids. CDR1 is SGHRS, CDR2 YFSETQ, per germline. This CDR3 is CASSLRQYSYNEQFF. The CDR3 bases are TGCGCCAGCAGCCTACGACAGTACTCCTACAATGAGCAGTTCTTC.

The chain recombines TRBV6-4 with TRBJ1-6; 7 bases agree with TRBD1. Germline CDR1 is MRHNA and CDR2 is SNTAGT. With 4 bases clipped from V and 7 bases from J, the junction kept 7 bases outside the gene matches. CDR3 length equals 15 residues. The CDR3 DNA reads TGTGCCAGCAGTGCACGGGACAGCGGGAATTCACCCCTCCACTTT. Encoded protein: CASSARDSGNSPLHF.

The rearrangement joins TRBV4-2 to TRBJ2-1; perhaps TRBD2 as D (6 bases). The CDR3 runs to 14 residues. The V end lost 0 bases, the J end lost 6 bases, and 9 bases lay between the germline ends. Germline-derived CDR1 and CDR2 are LGHNA and YNFKEQ. Here the CDR3 reads CASSQETGSNEQFF. The CDR3 DNA is TGTGCCAGCAGCCAAGAGACCGGGAGCAATGAGCAGTTCTTC.

This sequence joins TRBV19 and TRBJ2-3, with 11 bases fitting TRBD2. Germline V CDR1 and CDR2: LNHDA, SQIVND (reference sequence). This CDR3 region has 16 residues. The V gene end was trimmed by 5 bases and the J gene end by 2 bases; junction bases not matched to a gene: 6. The CDR3 protein is CASSPRLAGTTDTQYF. Here the CDR3 DNA reads TGTGCCAGTAGTCCCAGACTAGCGGGAACCACAGATACGCAGTATTTT. The full variable domain, its missing parts supplied by reference TRBV19 and TRBJ2-3, is DGGITQSPKYLFRKEGQNVTLSCEQNLNHDAMYWYRQDPGQGLRLIYYSQIVNDFQKGDIAEGYSVSREKKESFPLTVTSAQKNPTAFYLCASSPRLAGTTDTQYFGPGTRLTVL.

The chain links TRBV5-4 to TRBJ1-3, with TRBD1 matching over 8 bases. The CDR3 contains 15 residues. Germline CDR1 reads SGHNT; CDR2 reads YYREEE (reference sequence). The J segment lost 0 bases and the V segment lost 5 bases, leaving 4 bases of the junction unmatched. CDR3 DNA sequence: TGTGCCAGCAGTGGACAGGGCATCTCTGGAAACACCATATATTTT. Translated: CASSGQGISGNTIYF.

This clone was detected a few times. The rearrangement links TRBV29-1 to TRBJ2-5; 11 nucleotides match TRBD2. V was pared by 4 bases and J by 1 base, with 11 bases of the junction left unmatched. CDR1 is SQVTM, CDR2 ANQGSEA, per germline. CDR3 size: 17 residues. The CDR3, as DNA: TGCAGCGTTGGCGGGCTAGCGGGGGGCCCCCTCCAAGAGACCCAGTACTTC. Translated: CSVGGLAGGPLQETQYF.

This clone was seen a single time. This rearrangement joins TRBV2 to TRBJ2-3; D may be TRBD1 (5 bases). Germline CDR1 SNHLY, CDR2 FYNNEI. The CDR3 runs to 13 residues. Trimming took 7 bases from V and 4 from J, leaving 12 bases between them. The CDR3 is CASNPDSSDTQYF. In DNA form, the CDR3 reads TGTGCCAGCAATCCTGACAGCTCAGATACGCAGTATTTT.

This chain uses TRBV15 with TRBJ1-2, with TRBD1 matching 7 bases. This CDR3 spans 15 amino acids. V was clipped by 4 bases and J by 0 bases; unmatched bases: 5. Germline V gene sequence: CDR1 LNHNV, CDR2 YYDKDF (reference sequence). DNA for the CDR3: TGTGCCACCAGCAAAACCGGGACAGCTAACTATGGCTACACCTTC. Translation gives CATSKTGTANYGYTF.

The rearrangement uses TRBV6-5 and TRBJ1-2; D perhaps matches TRBD1 (6 bases). Germline loops: CDR1 MNHEY, CDR2 SVGAGI. V was shortened by 6 bases and J by 7 bases, with 15 bases between the two germline ends. The CDR3 has 13 amino acids. The CDR3 bases are TGTGCCAGCAGCCAGGGGAATTCAGGTGGCTACACCTTC. The encoded protein is CASSQGNSGGYTF.

CDR3 sequence reads: CAWSVGQGALGEQFF. As DNA, the CDR3 is TGTGCCTGGAGTGTAGGGCAGGGGGCCTTAGGTGAGCAGTTCTTC. The chain employs TRBV30 and TRBJ2-1; TRBD1 matches 8 bases. CDR3 size: 15 residues. From germline, CDR1 is GTSNPN and CDR2 SVGIG (reference sequence). The ends lost 0 bases at V and 9 bases at J; junction bases unmatched: 10.

In this sample, this clone turned up once. CDR3: CASSQGGGTYEQYF. For the CDR3, the DNA is TGTGCCAGCAGCCAGGGCGGGGGTACCTACGAGCAGTACTTC. The chain employs TRBV3-1 (or the pseudogene TRBV3-2) and TRBJ2-7, with 7 bases lining up with TRBD2. The germline CDR1 and CDR2 sequences are LGHDT and YNNKEL (reference sequence). The CDR3 has 14 residues. V lost 3 bases, J lost 2 bases, and 4 bases stayed unmatched.

The chain carries TRBV5-1 and TRBJ2-1; 9 bases match TRBD1. CDR1 is SGHRS, CDR2 YFSETQ, per germline. The CDR3 has 14 residues. V was clipped by 3 bases and J by 11 bases; unmatched bases: 9. The CDR3 DNA sequence: TGCGCCAGCAGCTACGGACAGGGGCTAGAAAAGCAGTTCTTC. Translated, it gives CASSYGQGLEKQFF.

This chain links TRBV5-1 with TRBJ2-5; D gene ambiguous. V lost 0 bases to trimming and J lost 2 bases, with 14 bases between them. CDR1 is SGHRS and CDR2 is YFSETQ in the germline V gene. CDR3 length: 16 residues. DNA for the CDR3: TGCGCCAGCAGCTTGGCCGGGTCGGCAGCTCAAGAGACCCAGTACTTC. Its protein product is CASSLAGSAAQETQYF.